This T cell receptor (beta chain) stems from a study of OX40 agonist ivuxolimab in advanced cancers. Study-wide results and caveats: The mean number of expanded clones was higher in CD8+ T cells than in CD4+.

Notes on this clone: No antigen is known for it.

Patients with a history of autoimmune disease or on systemic immunosuppression were excluded. V dropped 6 bases and J dropped 5; count of bases not matched to a gene: 6. Germline V lookup: CDR1 KGHSH, CDR2 LQKENI. The CDR3 is 13 residues long. Profiling relied on immunoSEQ multiplex PCR, and the TCRdb table lists in-frame clones only, not all of them. The repertoire has about 86,000 clones, around 88% of them found once; the top ten carry over 1.2%. This TCR was sampled from an adult with an advanced solid tumor such as melanoma, head and neck, liver or kidney cancer. The sample here was CD4+ or CD8+ T cells sorted from blood, taken in a trial of the OX40 agonist ivuxolimab. The chain carries TRBV18 and TRBJ1-1, with 7 bases lining up with TRBD1. CDR3 in amino acids: CASSQGGRTEAFF. DNA for the CDR3: TGTGCCAGCTCCCAGGGGGGACGGACTGAAGCTTTCTTT.